Below are 3 T cell receptor beta chains sequenced from a single sample in a study of beta chain features in type 1 diabetes. Findings of the study overall: TCRB CDR3 length was moderately but significantly reduced in all four CD4+ subsets of Type 1 diabetes patients.

Their antigen targets remain unknown. Expressed TCRB transcripts were sequenced because the entire RNA isolate underwent reverse transcription. Assay used: immunoSEQ multiplex PCR; TCRdb lists only in-frame clones, some missing. The repertoire holds about 700,000 clones, about an eighth seen once, with approximately 0.022% in the top ten. Sequencing was performed on naive CD4+ T cells from blood. The receptors were sampled from a man aged 18 to 35 with type 1 diabetes.

This clone was picked up a small number of times. DNA of the CDR3: TGTGCCAGCAGCCGCAGCGGGGGCCCCTCCTACGAGCAGTACTTC. This gives the protein CASSRSGGPSYEQYF. The chain employs TRBV7-9 and TRBJ2-7; TRBD2 aligns across 8 bases. Germline V CDR1 and CDR2: SEHNR, FQNEAQ (reference sequence). The CDR3 totals 15 residues. The junction had 6 bases not matched to a gene; V was cut back by 5 bases and J by 0 bases. Full variable domain (remainder filled in from reference TRBV7-9 and TRBJ2-7): DTGVSQNPRHKITKRGQNVTFRCDPISEHNRLYWYRQTLGQGPEFLTYFQNEAQLEKSRLLSDRFSAERPKGSFSTLEIQRTEQGDSAMYLCASSRSGGPSYEQYFGPGTRLTVT.

This clone was counted a few times. The rearrangement uses TRBV27 and TRBJ2-2; weak D call: TRBD1 (6 bases). V dropped 6 bases and J dropped 7 bases, with 18 bases sitting between them. CDR3 length: 15 residues. Germline V gene lookup returns CDR1 MNHEY and CDR2 SMNVEV (reference sequence). CDR3 amino acids: CASSFVGQGIGELFF. The CDR3 DNA reads as TGTGCCAGCAGCTTCGTAGGGCAGGGGATCGGGGAGCTGTTTTTT.

J is TRBJ1-4 and V is TRBV4-2; D is perhaps TRBD1 (6 bases). The CDR3 covers 15 residues. Germline CDR1 LGHNA, CDR2 YNFKEQ. Between the trimmed V and J ends, which lost 0 bases and 7 bases, there was a span of 12 bases. This chain's CDR3 is CASSQDVQGFEKLFF. DNA of the CDR3: TGTGCCAGCAGCCAAGACGTACAGGGTTTTGAAAAACTGTTTTTT.